Following are 12 T cell receptor beta chains from one sample sequenced in a study of siplizumab effects on memory and regulatory T cells. The protocol was immunoSEQ multiplex PCR, while the TCRdb copy is restricted to in-frame clones and leaves out a portion. Among 100,000 to 110,000 clones, approximately 94% were seen once, and the ten largest hold roughly 1.4%. Sequences were obtained from non-Treg CD4+ T cells sorted from blood. Receptor source: a human donor in good health.

The chain recombines TRBV6-5 with TRBJ1-5; TRBD1 aligns across 10 bases. The length of the CDR3 is 14 residues. Germline V gene sequence: CDR1 MNHEY, CDR2 SVGAGI. V lost 6 bases and J lost 6; bases outside the gene matches: 5. The CDR3 loop reads CASRPDRGLQPQHF. The CDR3 nucleotides are TGTGCCAGCAGACCCGACAGGGGGCTTCAGCCCCAGCATTTT.

Remarks on this clone: The germline gene is not matched at one end of the junction; a read error may be the cause. The chain recombines TRBV28 with TRBJ1-2; 7 nucleotides line up with TRBD1. CDR3 size: 14 residues. CDR1 and CDR2 from the germline V gene are MDHEN and SYDVKM. The CDR3 nucleotides are TGTGCCAGCAGTTCAATGGGACAGAACTATGGCTGCACCTTC. Its translation: CASSSMGQNYGCTF.

For the CDR3, the DNA is TGTGCCAGCAGCTGGCGTGGGGCCACTGAAGCTTTCTTT. It is translated as CASSWRGATEAFF. This rearrangement joins TRBV7-9 to TRBJ1-1, with D perhaps TRBD1 (5 bases). CDR1 is SEHNR, CDR2 FQNEAQ, per germline (reference sequence). V gave up 4 bases and J gave up 4 bases, with 10 bases separating them. The CDR3 length is 13 residues.

The chain uses TRBV5-5 and TRBJ1-3; 8 bases line up with TRBD1. J gave up 0 bases and V 5 bases, and 7 bases lay outside the gene matches. The length of the CDR3 is 16 residues. CDR1 is SGHKS and CDR2 is YYEKEE in the germline V gene (reference sequence). The CDR3 nucleotides read TGTGCCAGCAGGGTTGCTGACAGGGGCTCTGGAAACACCATATATTTT. Encoded protein: CASRVADRGSGNTIYF.

V and J are TRBV5-4 and TRBJ2-7; D gene ambiguous. The germline CDR1 and CDR2 sequences are SGHNT and YYREEE (reference sequence). Trimming shortened V by 4 bases and J by 4 bases, and 15 bases separated the two germline ends. The CDR3 runs to 14 residues. This CDR3 is CASSDLRTEYEQYF. The CDR3 DNA follows: TGTGCCAGCAGCGACCTAAGGACGGAGTACGAGCAGTACTTC.

The chain is built from TRBV14 and TRBJ1-2, with a tentative D call TRBD1 (5 bases). V shed 2 bases and J shed 5 bases, with 18 bases lying between them. The CDR3 spans 16 residues. The germline CDR1 and CDR2 sequences are SGHDN and FVKESK. CDR3 coding DNA: TGTGCCAGCAGCCAATTTCGGGGAGGGGCATTGTATGGCTACACCTTC. It specifies CASSQFRGGALYGYTF.

This rearrangement joins TRBV6-5 to TRBJ2-3; the D gene could be TRBD1 or TRBD2 (5 bases each). CDR3 size: 14 residues. Germline V gene data show CDR1 as MNHEY and CDR2 as SVGAGI. Trimming cost V 5 bases and J 2 bases, with 11 bases left between them. The CDR3 DNA sequence: TGTGCCAGCAGTAAACCGGGGCACACAGATACGCAGTATTTT. This translates into CASSKPGHTDTQYF.

The J gene is TRBJ1-3, the V gene TRBV11-2; D uncertain. The CDR3 covers 15 residues. Deletions cut 7 bases from V and 3 bases from J, with 16 bases between. Germline V gives CDR1 SGHAT, CDR2 FQNNGV. CDR3 region: CASNLGGLFGNTIYF. CDR3 DNA: TGTGCCAGCAACCTAGGTGGGCTCTTTGGAAACACCATATATTTT.

In DNA, the CDR3 is TGTGCCAGAGGTAAGGTCTCGGGGGACATTCAGTACTTC. It encodes CARGKVSGDIQYF. The V call is TRBV6-6, the J call TRBJ2-4, with TRBD2 as a possible D gene (6 bases). Trimming took 9 bases from V and 8 from J, leaving 17 bases between them. The V gene's germline CDR1 is MNHNY and CDR2 SVGAGI (reference sequence). The CDR3 consists of 13 residues.

The chain is built from TRBV7-2 and TRBJ2-3; D not certain. Germline V gene sequence: CDR1 SGHTA, CDR2 FQGNSA. The ends were cut back, 6 bases at V and 2 bases at J, with 12 bases in the middle. This CDR3 has 14 residues. In DNA, the CDR3 is TGTGCCAGCAGACGAGCGCCCACCACAGATACGCAGTATTTT. Encoded protein: CASRRAPTTDTQYF.

V and J are TRBV18 and TRBJ2-1, with 10 bases that match TRBD1. The CDR3 is 18 amino acids. Germline CDR1 and CDR2: KGHSH and LQKENI. The V and J ends lost 3 bases and 3 bases, in that order; junction bases with no gene match: 11. CDR3 region: CASSPSKGGDRGYNEQFF. The CDR3 DNA follows: TGTGCCAGCTCACCCTCAAAAGGGGGGGACAGGGGCTACAATGAGCAGTTCTTC. The full variable domain, its missing parts supplied by reference TRBV18 and TRBJ2-1, is NAGVMQNPRHLVRRRGQEARLRCSPMKGHSHVYWYRQLPEEGLKFMVYLQKENIIDESGMPKERFSAEFPKEGPSILRIQQVVRGDSAAYFCASSPSKGGDRGYNEQFFGPGTRLTVL.

The V and J genes are TRBV28 and TRBJ2-7; 7 bases are shared with TRBD2. V trimming: 4 bases; J trimming: 7 bases; junction bases outside the gene matches: 13. Germline values: CDR1 MDHEN, CDR2 SYDVKM. CDR3 length equals 15 residues. The CDR3 is CASSSPGLPWREQYF. The CDR3 coding sequence is TGTGCCAGCAGTTCTCCGGGACTACCCTGGAGGGAGCAGTACTTC.